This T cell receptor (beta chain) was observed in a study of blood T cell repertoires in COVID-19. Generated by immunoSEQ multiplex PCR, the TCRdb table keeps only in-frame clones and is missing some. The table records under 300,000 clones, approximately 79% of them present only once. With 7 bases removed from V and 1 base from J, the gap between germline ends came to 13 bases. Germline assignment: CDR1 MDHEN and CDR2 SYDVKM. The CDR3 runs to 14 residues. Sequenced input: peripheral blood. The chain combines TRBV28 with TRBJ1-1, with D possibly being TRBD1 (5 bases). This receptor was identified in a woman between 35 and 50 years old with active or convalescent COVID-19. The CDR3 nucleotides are TGTGCCAGCAACCAAGGGAGGGGGAACACTGAAGCTTTCTTT. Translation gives CASNQGRGNTEAFF.